This record concerns one T cell receptor beta chain sequence. Its matching antigen is unknown. The CDR3 is made up of 13 amino acids. The germline V gene has CDR1 DFQATT and CDR2 SNEGSKA (reference sequence). The germline V and J ends were trimmed by 5 bases and 5 bases, with 16 bases remaining between them. The sample comes from a study of T cell repertoires in cytomegalovirus infection. For the study at large: Indicated by public TCR beta signatures were CMV infection and matching HLA type. Regarding the study as a whole: HLA-C-restricted CMV-specific TCR beta clonotypes were dominant in the ex vivo response. Cumulative public TCR beta family frequency identified carriers of CMV plus the relevant HLA.

Each CDR3 protein is one row after TCRdb ran MiXCR on the reads. This table holds a few hundred thousand distinct CDR3 sequences, more than 8% found once. Sequenced material: PBMCs. This clonotype originated in a human donor in good health (CMV status not recorded). Some clones in this sample may be carry-over from other donors' samples. This rearrangement joins TRBV20-1 to TRBJ2-7; perhaps TRBD2 as D (7 bases). CDR3 loop: CSASGGPLDEQYF. CDR3 sequence (DNA): TGCAGTGCTTCGGGGGGCCCCCTTGACGAGCAGTACTTC.